This record concerns one T cell receptor (beta chain) sequence. Its cognate antigen is unknown. Sequencing used immunoSEQ multiplex PCR; TCRdb keeps in-frame clones, though not all of them. In the table there are 330,000 or so clones, 75% to 90% of which are singletons. The CDR3 totals 14 residues. V was trimmed by 2 bases and J by 5 bases, leaving 10 bases between them. The V gene's germline CDR1 is LGHNT and CDR2 FRNRAP. The source of the sample is a study of cytomegalovirus exposure and HLA in healthy donors. Whole-study context: A later analysis reported the same platform for the roughly 120 validation repertoires and the 666 first-cohort repertoires. Regarding the study as a whole: Reported performance of the classifier showed diagnosis of cytomegalovirus status with high specificity and sensitivity. Most TCR sequences were seen very rarely across donors, but some public TCRs occurred in many.

The sequencing input was PBMCs. The TCR comes from a woman aged 18-29 years in good health and CMV-seronegative. The chain carries TRBV12-5 and TRBJ2-1; D is unclear. Here the CDR3 reads CASGLPDINNEQFF. CDR3 bases: TGTGCTAGTGGTTTGCCCGACATTAACAATGAGCAGTTCTTC.